These 31 T cell receptor beta chains share one sample of origin, sequenced in a study of OX40 agonist ivuxolimab in advanced cancers. Clones were read by immunoSEQ multiplex PCR, and TCRdb kept only the in-frame ones, dropping some. The repertoire holds tens of thousands of clones, around 82% seen once, with around 1% in the top ten. The sample here was CD4+ or CD8+ T cells sorted from blood, taken in a trial of the OX40 agonist ivuxolimab. The receptors shown here come from an adult with an advanced solid tumor such as melanoma, head and neck, liver or kidney cancer.

The chain is built from TRBV30 and TRBJ2-5; 7 positions agree with TRBD2. V dropped 3 bases and J dropped 0; count of bases not matched to a gene: 1. Germline V lookup: CDR1 GTSNPN, CDR2 SVGIG (reference sequence). CDR3 length: 13 amino acids. The CDR3, as DNA: TGTGCCTGGAGCGGGGGGAACCAAGAGACCCAGTACTTC. This codes for CAWSGGNQETQYF.

CDR3 nucleotides: TGTGCCAGCAGTATCTCAGGGGGCGACGAGCAGTACTTC. Translation gives CASSISGGDEQYF. This chain links TRBV6-1 with TRBJ2-7; TRBD1 matches 8 bases. Trimming cost V 5 bases and J 5 bases; bases outside gene matches: 5. CDR3 size: 13 residues. From germline, CDR1 is MNHNS and CDR2 SASEGT.

The rearrangement uses TRBV9 and TRBJ1-1; the D is unclear. With 0 bases removed from V and 0 bases from J, the gap between germline ends came to 9 bases. The CDR3 runs 15 residues. CDR1 SGDLS and CDR2 YYNGEE come from the germline V gene. The CDR3 loop reads CASSVGMGMNTEAFF. The CDR3, as DNA: TGTGCCAGCAGCGTAGGGATGGGAATGAACACTGAAGCTTTCTTT.

The table lists this clone with a count of one. The rearrangement links TRBV18 to TRBJ2-6; D might be TRBD2 (5 bases). Germline V CDR1 and CDR2: KGHSH, LQKENI. V lost 6 bases and J lost 0, with 9 bases in between. CDR3 length: 15 residues. The CDR3 DNA reads TGTGCCAGCTCGTCGGGGATCTCTGGGGCCAACGTCCTGACTTTC. Translating it yields CASSSGISGANVLTF.

This chain links TRBV5-1 with TRBJ2-1; D gene unclear. This CDR3 spans 13 amino acids. CDR1 SGHRS and CDR2 YFSETQ come from the germline V gene. Trimming removed 1 base from V and 10 bases from J, with 12 bases in between. The chain's CDR3 is CASSLRVAREQFF. CDR3 in DNA: TGCGCCAGCAGCTTGAGGGTAGCACGGGAGCAGTTCTTC.

The chain combines TRBV6-1 with TRBJ2-7; D possibly corresponds to TRBD2 (5 bases). Germline CDR1 is MNHNS and CDR2 is SASEGT. Deletions cut 5 bases from V and 4 bases from J, with 15 bases between. The CDR3 consists of 14 residues. The CDR3: CASSSTPEVYEQYF. In nucleotides, the CDR3 is TGTGCCAGCAGTTCTACCCCGGAGGTATACGAGCAGTACTTC.

The chain couples TRBV7-9 to TRBJ2-3; 7 bases line up with TRBD2. The CDR3 is made up of 17 amino acids. The V gene's germline CDR1 is SEHNR and CDR2 FQNEAQ (reference sequence). V shed 7 bases, J shed 2 bases, and the junction held 15 bases outside the gene matches. CDR3 protein: CASTLPDGSGATDTQYF. The DNA for the CDR3 is TGTGCCAGCACCCTACCGGATGGCAGCGGGGCCACAGATACGCAGTATTTT.

The V gene is TRBV7-3, the J gene TRBJ2-3, with a weak D call TRBD1 (5 bases). Germline V gives CDR1 SGHTA, CDR2 FQGTGA. This CDR3 has 15 residues. Trimming shortened V by 1 base and J by 2 bases, and 10 bases separated the two germline ends. CDR3 sequence reads: CASSLIVGATDTQYF. The CDR3 coding sequence is TGTGCCAGCAGCTTAATAGTAGGGGCCACAGATACGCAGTATTTT.

V is TRBV2 and J is TRBJ1-6, with D unclear. CDR1 SNHLY and CDR2 FYNNEI come from the germline V gene. This CDR3 contains 14 residues. The V and J ends lost 7 bases and 7 bases respectively, with 14 bases between them. The DNA of the CDR3 is TGTGCCAGCACACCCGGAGCGGCGAATTCACCCCTCCACTTT. Its translation is CASTPGAANSPLHF.

This rearrangement joins TRBV6-1 to TRBJ2-7; 8 bases line up with TRBD2. Germline assignment: CDR1 MNHNS and CDR2 SASEGT. The CDR3 runs 14 residues. V gave up 1 base and J gave up 3 bases; unmatched junction bases: 2. CDR3 region: CASSEGGGFYEQYF. DNA of the CDR3: TGTGCCAGCAGTGAAGGCGGGGGGTTCTACGAGCAGTACTTC.

The chain combines TRBV5-1 with TRBJ1-2, with TRBD1 identical over 9 bases. CDR1 SGHRS and CDR2 YFSETQ come from the germline V gene. Trimming took 4 bases from V and 3 from J; bases not matched to a gene: 4. The CDR3 spans 14 residues. CDR3 loop: CASSEDRGHYGYTF. The CDR3 DNA reads as TGCGCCAGCAGCGAGGACAGGGGACACTATGGCTACACCTTC.

CDR3 nucleotides: TGTGCCAGCAGTGACCCACCGGGCACCGGGGAGCTGTTTTTT. It yields the protein CASSDPPGTGELFF. The V call is TRBV6-5, the J call TRBJ2-2, with D uncertain. The germline V gene encodes CDR1 MNHEY and CDR2 SVGAGI. The CDR3 loop spans 14 amino acids. V gave up 5 bases and J gave up 4 bases, with 11 bases separating them.

This sequence joins TRBV30 and TRBJ2-2; tentative D call: TRBD1 (5 bases). Germline CDR1 and CDR2: GTSNPN and SVGIG (reference sequence). With 1 base removed from V and 6 bases from J, the gap between germline ends came to 15 bases. The CDR3 has 15 amino acids. The CDR3 sequence is CAWSAGPGKAGELFF. CDR3 in DNA: TGTGCCTGGAGTGCCGGACCAGGGAAAGCCGGGGAGCTGTTTTTT. Full variable domain (rest looked up from reference TRBV30 and TRBJ2-2): SQTIHQWPATLVQPVGSPLSLECTVEGTSNPNLYWYRQAAGRGLQLLFYSVGIGQISSEVPQNLSASRPQDRQFILSSKKLLLSDSGFYLCAWSAGPGKAGELFFGEGSRLTVL.

The chain employs TRBV6-5 and TRBJ2-3; 9 bases line up with TRBD2. Trimming at V came to 1 base and at J to 1 base, leaving 3 bases not matched to a gene. Germline loops: CDR1 MNHEY, CDR2 SVGAGI. The length of the CDR3 is 16 residues. The CDR3 protein is CASSYYSGGRTDTQYF. Written as DNA, the CDR3 is TGTGCCAGCAGTTACTATAGCGGGGGCCGCACAGATACGCAGTATTTT.

This clone was counted a few times. The rearrangement uses TRBV2 and TRBJ1-1; D is undetermined. Trimming removed 6 bases from V and 0 bases from J, with 11 bases in between. The V gene's germline CDR1 is SNHLY and CDR2 FYNNEI. The CDR3 totals 14 residues. CDR3 protein: CASRRDFMNTEAFF. CDR3 nucleotides: TGTGCCAGCAGACGGGATTTTATGAACACTGAAGCTTTCTTT.

The V gene is TRBV10-3, the J gene TRBJ2-1; D ambiguous. This CDR3 spans 13 amino acids. V gave up 7 bases and J gave up 2 bases, with 9 bases separating them. The germline gives CDR1 ENHRY, CDR2 SYGVKD. The CDR3 region is CAITTPTYNEQFF. In DNA, the CDR3 is TGTGCCATCACGACACCTACCTACAATGAGCAGTTCTTC.

The V gene is TRBV7-2, the J gene TRBJ2-5, with D perhaps given as TRBD1 or TRBD2 (6 bases each). V dropped 5 bases and J dropped 2 bases, with 15 bases sitting between them. The CDR3 consists of 15 residues. CDR1 is SGHTA, CDR2 FQGNSA, per germline. This CDR3 is CASSATTGRQETQYF. The CDR3 DNA sequence: TGTGCCAGCAGCGCGACAACAGGGAGGCAAGAGACCCAGTACTTC.

The chain has TRBV29-1 and TRBJ2-3; D tentatively reads TRBD1 or TRBD2 (5 bases each). V lost 3 bases and J lost 9, with 19 bases in between. This CDR3 has 14 residues. Germline V CDR1 and CDR2: SQVTM, ANQGSEA. CDR3 coding DNA: TGCAGCGTTGAGGCGACGGGGCATTTAGGCACGCAGTATTTT. It yields the protein CSVEATGHLGTQYF.

The chain is built from TRBV15 and TRBJ1-4; TRBD1 aligns across 7 bases. V was clipped by 0 bases and J by 6 bases; unmatched bases: 7. The germline V gene has CDR1 LNHNV and CDR2 YYDKDF (reference sequence). The CDR3 runs 16 residues. The CDR3 loop reads CATSRDPRQGYEKLFF. The DNA of the CDR3 is TGTGCCACCAGCAGAGATCCGCGACAGGGATATGAAAAACTGTTTTTT.

The chain links TRBV11-2 to TRBJ2-2, with D perhaps matching TRBD1 (6 bases). The V gene's germline CDR1 is SGHAT and CDR2 FQNNGV. Between the trimmed V and J ends, which lost 2 bases and 4 bases, there was a span of 14 bases. The length of the CDR3 is 16 residues. For the CDR3, the DNA is TGTGCCAGCAGCTTAACAGGGTTGATGAGCACCGGGGAGCTGTTTTTT. As protein: CASSLTGLMSTGELFF.

The rearrangement joins TRBV19 to TRBJ1-2; 7 nucleotides line up with TRBD1. The CDR3 totals 13 residues. Germline V CDR1 and CDR2: LNHDA, SQIVND (reference sequence). After removal of 9 bases from V and 2 bases from J, the junction contained 6 bases not matched to a gene. The CDR3 is CASTLTGNYGYTF. CDR3 in DNA: TGTGCCAGCACCTTGACAGGGAACTATGGCTACACCTTC.

The V call is TRBV9, the J call TRBJ1-3; D is possibly TRBD1 (5 bases). The germline V gene encodes CDR1 SGDLS and CDR2 YYNGEE. The CDR3 contains 16 residues. V lost 3 bases and J lost 2, with 15 bases in between. CDR3 in DNA: TGTGCCAGCAGCGCGGATCTCCGAGGGGCTGGAAACACCATATATTTT. This translates into CASSADLRGAGNTIYF.

On this clone: The sample has other DNA sequences that encode this CDR3 too. The chain joins TRBV27 to TRBJ1-1, with TRBD1 matching 7 bases. The V gene's germline CDR1 is MNHEY and CDR2 SMNVEV (reference sequence). Losses at the gene ends were 3 bases for V and 3 bases for J; bases not matched to a gene: 10. The CDR3 is 16 amino acids. DNA of the CDR3: TGTGCCAGCAGTTTTGCCGGGTCGCAGGGGGACACTGAAGCTTTCTTT. Amino acids: CASSFAGSQGDTEAFF.

The J gene is TRBJ2-3, the V gene TRBV7-8; D call uncertain. CDR1 is SGHVS and CDR2 is FQNEAQ in the germline V gene. This CDR3 contains 12 residues. Trimming shortened V by 1 base and J by 1 base, and 0 bases separated the two germline ends. Here the CDR3 reads CASSLGTDTQYF. CDR3 nucleotide sequence: TGTGCCAGCAGCTTAGGCACAGATACGCAGTATTTT.

This clone was seen a handful of times. The chain couples TRBV4-1 to TRBJ2-5, with D maybe TRBD2 (7 bases). The V end lost 0 bases, the J end lost 7 bases, and 18 bases lay between the germline ends. Germline-derived CDR1 and CDR2 are MGHRA and YSYEKL. This CDR3 contains 16 residues. CDR3 nucleotide sequence: TGCGCCAGCAGCCAAGATTTACGGGGGGCCTTTGTGACCCAGTACTTC. It encodes CASSQDLRGAFVTQYF.

The chain couples TRBV7-6 to TRBJ1-2, with 12 bases aligning to TRBD1. This CDR3 spans 15 amino acids. Germline V CDR1 and CDR2: SGHVS, FNYEAQ. V shed 1 base and J 7 bases; nucleotides not matched to a gene: 4. CDR3 sequence (DNA): TGTGCCAGCAGCTTAGAGGGGACAGGGGGCGGTGGCTACACCTTC. It encodes CASSLEGTGGGGYTF.

The chain couples TRBV5-1 to TRBJ1-1; TRBD1 matches 9 bases. The CDR3 is 14 amino acids. J was trimmed by 7 bases and V by 1 base; bases with no gene match: 5. Germline values: CDR1 SGHRS, CDR2 YFSETQ. CDR3 DNA sequence: TGCGCCAGCAGCTTGCAAGAGGGACAGGGTGAAGCTTTCTTT. Translating gives CASSLQEGQGEAFF.

The chain recombines TRBV13 with TRBJ2-7, with TRBD2 matching over 9 bases. CDR3 length: 16 amino acids. Germline V gene lookup returns CDR1 PRHDT and CDR2 FYEKMQ (reference sequence). V shed 5 bases, J shed 0 bases, and the junction held 8 bases outside the gene matches. This CDR3 reads CASSPRLAASSYEQYF. In DNA, the CDR3 is TGTGCCAGCAGCCCGAGACTAGCGGCTAGCTCCTACGAGCAGTACTTC.

This clone was seen once. The chain uses TRBV4-1 and TRBJ1-5; TRBD1 agrees at 7 bases. The CDR3 totals 16 residues. Germline loops: CDR1 MGHRA, CDR2 YSYEKL. Losses at the gene ends were 5 bases for V and 1 base for J; bases not matched to a gene: 8. The CDR3 here is CASSDPGGSSNQPQHF. The CDR3, as DNA: TGCGCCAGCAGCGATCCAGGGGGTTCCAGCAATCAGCCCCAGCATTTT.

The chain is built from TRBV6-5 and TRBJ1-2; 9 bases are shared with TRBD1. This CDR3 contains 15 residues. The junction had 10 bases not matched to a gene; V was cut back by 5 bases and J by 6 bases. CDR1 is MNHEY, CDR2 SVGAGI, per germline. CDR3 residues: CASSVVGQGRNGYTF. The CDR3 DNA reads TGTGCCAGCAGTGTTGTGGGACAGGGAAGGAATGGCTACACCTTC.

V gene TRBV7-9 combines with J gene TRBJ1-1; TRBD1 is a possible D gene (5 bases). V lost 1 base to trimming and J lost 0 bases, with 15 bases between them. CDR3 length: 17 residues. Germline V gene sequence: CDR1 SEHNR, CDR2 FQNEAQ (reference sequence). The CDR3 DNA follows: TGTGCCAGCAGCTTAGTAGGGGCAGGGAGCATGAACACTGAAGCTTTCTTT. Its translation is CASSLVGAGSMNTEAFF.